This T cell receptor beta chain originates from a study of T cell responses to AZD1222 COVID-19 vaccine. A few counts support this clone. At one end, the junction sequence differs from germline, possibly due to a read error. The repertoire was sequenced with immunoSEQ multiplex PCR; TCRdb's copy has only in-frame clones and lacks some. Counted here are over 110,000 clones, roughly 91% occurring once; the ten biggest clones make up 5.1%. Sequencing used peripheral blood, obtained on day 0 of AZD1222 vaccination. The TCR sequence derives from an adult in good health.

The CDR3 is CASRSDSGDHEQYF. Here the CDR3 DNA reads TGTGCTAGCAGATCGGACTCAGGGGACCACGAGCAGTACTTC. The chain combines TRBV7-7 with TRBJ2-7, with TRBD1 as a possible D gene (6 bases). Germline V lookup: CDR1 SSHAT, CDR2 FNYEAQ (reference sequence). CDR3 length: 14 residues.